This T cell receptor (beta chain) derives from a study of metastatic and nonmetastatic thyroid tumors. Whole-study context: It was across blood and tumor or nodule tissue from malignant and benign thyroid patients that repertoires were compared.

Findings of the study overall: Significantly higher TCR beta diversity was reportedly seen in malignant thyroid tumors than benign nodules, in blood and tumor.

The table lists this clone with many counts. What it binds is not known. The same CDR3 arises from other DNA sequences in this sample as well. All patients reached thyroid surgery having received no treatment beforehand. Original handling: Clinicopathological groups of papillary thyroid cancer showed CDR3 differences that were used to build a distant-metastasis classifier. TCRdb re-called the PCR reads through MiXCR. It is TCRdb's table, rather than the study itself, that gives the V and J calls and clone size. The repertoire holds 80,000 to 85,000 clones, with 12% as singletons. The germline gives CDR1 LNHDA, CDR2 SQIVND (reference sequence). This CDR3 comprises 12 residues. The V gene lost 9 bases and the J gene lost 3 bases, with 10 bases spanning the gap.

This clonotype was sampled from a female donor with papillary thyroid cancer or a benign thyroid nodule (not recorded which). Some clones in this sample may be carry-over from other donors' samples. The chain is built from TRBV19 and TRBJ2-3, with D perhaps given as TRBD1 or TRBD2 (6 bases each). Sequenced material: tumor tissue. The CDR3: CASGGGTDTQYF. The CDR3 DNA sequence: TGTGCCAGCGGGGGCGGAACAGATACGCAGTATTTT.